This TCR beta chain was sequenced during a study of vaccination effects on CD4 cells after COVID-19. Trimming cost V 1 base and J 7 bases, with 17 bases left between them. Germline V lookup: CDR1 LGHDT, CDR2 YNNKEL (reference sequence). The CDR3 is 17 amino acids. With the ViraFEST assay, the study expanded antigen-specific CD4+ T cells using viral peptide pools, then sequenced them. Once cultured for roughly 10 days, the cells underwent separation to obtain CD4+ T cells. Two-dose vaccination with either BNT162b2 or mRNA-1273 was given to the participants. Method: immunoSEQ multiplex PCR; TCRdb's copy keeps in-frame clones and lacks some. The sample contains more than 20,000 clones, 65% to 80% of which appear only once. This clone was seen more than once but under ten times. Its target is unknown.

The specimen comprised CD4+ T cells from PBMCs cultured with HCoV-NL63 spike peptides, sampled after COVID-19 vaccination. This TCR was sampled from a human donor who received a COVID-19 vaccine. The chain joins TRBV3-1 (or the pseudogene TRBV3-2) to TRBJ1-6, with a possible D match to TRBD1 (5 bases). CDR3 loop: CASSQGVRELWNSPLHF. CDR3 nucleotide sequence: TGTGCCAGCAGCCAAGGGGTCAGGGAACTTTGGAATTCACCCCTCCACTTT.